The next 23 T cell receptor beta chains were all read from a single sample in a study of CD8 T cells in ankylosing spondylitis. These TCRs are of unknown antigen specificity. MiXCR, run by TCRdb on the 5' RACE reads, gives a single entry per CDR3 protein. The sample yields hundreds of thousands of distinct CDR3 sequences, roughly 10% seen once. Study conclusions and caveats: Made up of fewer than 10 highly homologous variants, a TCR beta motif appeared characteristic of ankylosing spondylitis blood.

Sequenced input: blood, either unsorted or a sorted T cell fraction (not recorded which). These receptors originate from a male donor with ankylosing spondylitis.

The sample holds a few counts of this clonotype. J is TRBJ2-1 and V is TRBV20-1; D unclear. This CDR3 comprises 16 residues. Germline V gene lookup returns CDR1 DFQATT and CDR2 SNEGSKA (reference sequence). Trimming stripped 1 base from V and 3 bases from J, with 16 bases between. In DNA, the CDR3 is TGCAGTGCTAGAGCCCTTCTGTCGGGTGACTACAATGAGCAGTTCTTC. It codes for CSARALLSGDYNEQFF.

The rearrangement joins TRBV27 to TRBJ2-7, with 10 bases aligning to TRBD1. Trimming cost V 5 bases and J 5 bases; bases outside gene matches: 15. Germline lookup yields CDR1 MNHEY and CDR2 SMNVEV (reference sequence). This CDR3 is 17 amino acids long. The CDR3 region has the DNA TGTGCCAGCAGTCCCGAACCGACAGGGGGCTTTTTTCACGAGCAGTACTTC. It yields the protein CASSPEPTGGFFHEQYF.

Only a few counts were recorded for this clonotype. The rearrangement links TRBV7-6 to TRBJ2-5; D tentatively reads TRBD1 or TRBD2 (5 bases each). Germline V lookup: CDR1 SGHVS, CDR2 FNYEAQ. The CDR3 runs 15 residues. Between the trimmed V and J ends, which lost 3 bases and 4 bases, there was a span of 15 bases. The CDR3 loop reads CASSFPGTQGETQYF. CDR3 in DNA: TGTGCCAGCAGCTTTCCCGGGACCCAAGGAGAGACCCAGTACTTC.

J is TRBJ1-5 and V is TRBV6-2 or TRBV6-3; 7 nucleotides match TRBD1. The CDR3 has 15 amino acids. Germline loops: CDR1 MNHEY, CDR2 SVGEGT. V lost 6 bases and J lost 6; bases outside the gene matches: 11. The chain's CDR3 is CASSKTGTVGQPQHF. CDR3 DNA: TGTGCCAGCAGCAAAACCGGGACAGTGGGTCAGCCCCAGCATTTT.

In this sample, this clonotype turned up once. This may be a read error, as it is one base from a much larger clone. J is TRBJ2-7 and V is TRBV5-1; D is uncertain. Trimming left V 0 bases short and J 2 bases short, with 9 bases between. This CDR3 is built from 14 residues. Germline CDR1 reads SGHRS; CDR2 reads YFSETQ. The CDR3 DNA is TGCGCCAGCAGCTTGGTTCCAAGTCCCTACGAGCAGTACTTC. Residues: CASSLVPSPYEQYF. Using reference TRBV5-1 and TRBJ2-7 for the parts outside the CDR3, the full variable domain is KAGVTQTPRYLIKTRGQQVTLSCSPISGHRSVSWYQQTPGQGLQFLFEYFSETQRNKGNFPGRFSGRQFSNSRSEMNVSTLELGDSALYLCASSLVPSPYEQYFGPGTRLTVT.

The chain couples TRBV4-2 to TRBJ2-7, with D possibly TRBD1 on 5 matching bases. CDR1 and CDR2 from the germline V gene are LGHNA and YNFKEQ. The CDR3 is 14 residues long. V lost 0 bases and J 5 bases, leaving 11 bases between the germline ends. CDR3 residues: CASSQEWGSHEQYF. The CDR3 region has the DNA TGTGCCAGCAGCCAAGAGTGGGGCAGCCACGAGCAGTACTTC.

This clonotype showed up just a few times. This chain links TRBV7-2 with TRBJ2-7; TRBD1 agrees at 7 bases. After removal of 5 bases from V and 3 bases from J, the junction contained 7 bases not matched to a gene. Germline V gene data show CDR1 as SGHTA and CDR2 as FQGNSA. The CDR3 contains 14 residues. The CDR3 nucleotides read TGTGCCAGCAGCGTTAGAAGGGACAGCTACGAGCAGTACTTC. Amino acid sequence: CASSVRRDSYEQYF.

The chain is built from TRBV4-2 and TRBJ2-1, with 7 bases identical to TRBD1. Looked up from germline, CDR1 is LGHNA and CDR2 is YNFKEQ. With V trimmed by 0 bases and J by 4 bases, 9 bases remained unmatched. The CDR3 sequence is 17 residues long. The CDR3 sequence is CASSQDPPGDRYNEQFF. The CDR3 coding sequence is TGTGCCAGCAGCCAAGATCCCCCCGGGGACAGATACAATGAGCAGTTCTTC.

This chain uses TRBV6-1 with TRBJ2-5; possibly TRBD1 for D (5 bases). The germline V gene encodes CDR1 MNHNS and CDR2 SASEGT. V lost 2 bases to trimming and J lost 4 bases, with 17 bases between them. The CDR3 has 16 residues. In nucleotides, the CDR3 is TGTGCCAGCAGTGAACCCATGGGGCGGATTAGAGAGACCCAGTACTTC. Its translation is CASSEPMGRIRETQYF.

This clonotype was seen more than once but under ten times. The rearrangement uses TRBV6-1 and TRBJ1-5; D is undetermined. Germline-derived CDR1 and CDR2 are MNHNS and SASEGT. The CDR3 consists of 15 residues. Trimming shortened V by 6 bases and J by 3 bases, and 15 bases separated the two germline ends. The DNA for the CDR3 is TGTGCCAGCAGGGTTGGAGGGATCTCCAATCAGCCCCAGCATTTT. It encodes CASRVGGISNQPQHF.

This clonotype was seen many times. J is TRBJ1-2 and V is TRBV3-1; D uncertain. This CDR3 comprises 13 residues. Trimming stripped 1 base from V and 5 bases from J, with 8 bases between. CDR1 is LGHDT, CDR2 YNNKEL, per germline (reference sequence). CDR3 bases: TGTGCCAGCAGCCAAGTGATCGGTTATGGCTACACCTTC. Protein: CASSQVIGYGYTF.

This clonotype was picked up a small number of times. The chain recombines TRBV6-2 or TRBV6-3 with TRBJ2-4; D possibly matches TRBD1 or TRBD2 (5 bases each). V gave up 6 bases and J gave up 0 bases, with 15 bases separating them. The CDR3 contains 16 residues. Per the germline V gene, CDR1 is MNHEY and CDR2 is SVGEGT. The CDR3 is CASRPGGTRAKNIQYF. In nucleotides, the CDR3 is TGTGCCAGCAGACCTGGGGGAACTCGAGCCAAAAACATTCAGTACTTC.

The V call is TRBV6-1, the J call TRBJ2-7; D perhaps matches TRBD2 (6 bases). Deletions cut 6 bases from V and 6 bases from J, with 18 bases between. This CDR3 comprises 14 residues. CDR1 and CDR2 from the germline V gene are MNHNS and SASEGT. As DNA, the CDR3 is TGTGCCAGCAGCCTTAGCGGAGGGGACTCCGAGCAGTACTTC. Encoded protein: CASSLSGGDSEQYF.

This clonotype was picked up a small number of times. J is TRBJ2-3 and V is TRBV6-4; D is ambiguous. CDR1 is MRHNA, CDR2 SNTAGT, per germline. CDR3 length: 16 residues. V was trimmed by 2 bases and J by 1 base, leaving 13 bases between them. The CDR3 sequence is CASSDPGEIRTDTQYF. CDR3 sequence (DNA): TGTGCCAGCAGTGACCCGGGCGAGATCCGCACAGATACGCAGTATTTT.

The CDR3 sequence: CASSRGGSLTNEQFF. Here the CDR3 DNA reads TGTGCCAGCAGCCGAGGTGGGTCCCTTACCAATGAGCAGTTCTTC. This chain uses TRBV7-2 with TRBJ2-1; D not resolved. The V end was cut by 5 bases, the J end by 6 bases, with 17 bases between. CDR3 length equals 15 residues. CDR1 SGHTA and CDR2 FQGNSA come from the germline V gene.

This clonotype came up many times. The chain joins TRBV29-1 to TRBJ2-7; 12 bases fit TRBD2. This CDR3 contains 16 residues. Germline assignment: CDR1 SQVTM and CDR2 ANQGSEA. Trimming removed 6 bases from V and 0 bases from J; junction bases left unmatched: 9. In DNA, the CDR3 is TGCAGCGTCCGAACTAGCGGGAGGATTAGCTCCTACGAGCAGTACTTC. Translating gives CSVRTSGRISSYEQYF.

Only a few counts were recorded for this clonotype. The chain is built from TRBV4-3 and TRBJ1-4; no reliable D call. CDR1 is LGHNA, CDR2 YSLEER, per germline. The CDR3 covers 13 residues. V shed 0 bases and J shed 14 bases, with 13 bases lying between them. CDR3 loop: CASSQDLGGFLFF. CDR3 nucleotides: TGCGCCAGCAGCCAAGATTTAGGAGGGTTCCTGTTTTTT.

This clonotype was seen many times. V usage is TRBV5-1 and J usage is TRBJ2-7; 9 bases line up with TRBD2. V was clipped by 0 bases and J by 2 bases; unmatched bases: 3. Germline V gene lookup returns CDR1 SGHRS and CDR2 YFSETQ. The CDR3 spans 15 residues. The CDR3 is CASSLGTSETYEQYF. In DNA form, the CDR3 reads TGCGCCAGCAGCTTGGGGACTAGCGAGACCTACGAGCAGTACTTC.

This clonotype was seen ten or more times. V gene TRBV12-3 or TRBV12-4 combines with J gene TRBJ1-2, with TRBD1 as a possible D gene (6 bases). Trimming cost V 5 bases and J 1 base, with 14 bases left between them. The CDR3 sequence is 15 residues long. The CDR3 loop reads CASSPGTRFNYGYTF. The DNA of the CDR3 is TGTGCCAGCAGTCCGGGGACACGCTTTAACTATGGCTACACCTTC.

The chain couples TRBV28 to TRBJ1-2; D gene uncertain. The CDR3 runs 12 residues. The V and J ends lost 7 bases and 6 bases respectively, with 12 bases between them. The germline CDR1 and CDR2 sequences are MDHEN and SYDVKM. CDR3 loop: CASTIATNGYTF. As DNA, the CDR3 is TGTGCCAGCACCATAGCGACTAATGGCTACACCTTC.

This sequence joins TRBV15 and TRBJ2-1; D is unresolved. Germline CDR1 and CDR2: LNHNV and YYDKDF (reference sequence). The CDR3 loop spans 15 amino acids. V was trimmed by 0 bases and J by 4 bases, leaving 10 bases between them. Here the CDR3 reads CATSREGLTYNEQFF. CDR3 nucleotides: TGTGCCACCAGCAGAGAAGGGCTTACTTACAATGAGCAGTTCTTC.

In this sample, this clonotype turned up once. At one end the junction does not follow the germline gene, possibly because of a read error. The chain links TRBV7-2 to TRBJ1-1; D gene unclear. Germline V gene data show CDR1 as SGHTA and CDR2 as FQGNSA. CDR3 length: 13 amino acids. In DNA, the CDR3 is TGTGTCAGCAGCTCGGCTGGCGGGACTGAAGCTTTCTTT. Translating gives CVSSSAGGTEAFF.

This clonotype has ten or more counts. The chain carries TRBV29-1 and TRBJ1-2; D perhaps matches TRBD1 (5 bases). The CDR3 totals 13 residues. Germline V gene sequence: CDR1 SQVTM, CDR2 ANQGSEA. V dropped 0 bases and J dropped 8 bases, with 13 bases sitting between them. Written as DNA, the CDR3 is TGCAGCGTTGAAGAAGGTCAAGGGGTCGGCTACACCTTC. Translating gives CSVEEGQGVGYTF.